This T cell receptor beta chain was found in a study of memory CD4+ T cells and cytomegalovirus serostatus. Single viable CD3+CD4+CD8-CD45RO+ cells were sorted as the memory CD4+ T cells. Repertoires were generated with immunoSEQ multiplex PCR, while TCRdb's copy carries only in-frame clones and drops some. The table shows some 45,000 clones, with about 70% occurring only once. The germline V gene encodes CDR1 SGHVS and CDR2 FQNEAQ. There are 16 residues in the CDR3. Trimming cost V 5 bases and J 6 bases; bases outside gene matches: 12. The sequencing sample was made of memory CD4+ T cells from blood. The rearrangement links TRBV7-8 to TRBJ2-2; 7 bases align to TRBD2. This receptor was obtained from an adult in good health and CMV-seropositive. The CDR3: CASSLRGDSGAGELFF. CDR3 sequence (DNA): TGTGCCAGCAGCCTCCGGGGGGACTCGGGGGCCGGGGAGCTGTTTTTT.